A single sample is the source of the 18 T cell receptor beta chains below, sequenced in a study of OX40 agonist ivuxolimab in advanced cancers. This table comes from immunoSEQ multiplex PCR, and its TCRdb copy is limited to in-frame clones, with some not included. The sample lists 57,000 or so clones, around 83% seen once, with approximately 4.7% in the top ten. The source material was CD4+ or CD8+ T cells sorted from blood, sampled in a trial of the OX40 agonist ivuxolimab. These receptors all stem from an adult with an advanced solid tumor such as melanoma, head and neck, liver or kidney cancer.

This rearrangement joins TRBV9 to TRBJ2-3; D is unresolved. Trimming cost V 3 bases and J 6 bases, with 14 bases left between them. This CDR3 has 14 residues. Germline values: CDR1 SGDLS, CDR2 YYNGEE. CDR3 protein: CASSAGQAWDTQYF. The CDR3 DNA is TGTGCCAGCAGCGCCGGGCAGGCCTGGGATACGCAGTATTTT.

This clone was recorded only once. CDR3 coding DNA: TGTGCCAGCAGCTTACGGGACAGGGTTTCGAATGAGCAGTTCTTC. Amino acids: CASSLRDRVSNEQFF. The chain uses TRBV11-3 and TRBJ2-1; 9 nucleotides line up with TRBD1. The germline V gene encodes CDR1 SGHNT and CDR2 YENEEA. V lost 2 bases and J lost 7; bases outside the gene matches: 6. CDR3 length equals 15 residues.

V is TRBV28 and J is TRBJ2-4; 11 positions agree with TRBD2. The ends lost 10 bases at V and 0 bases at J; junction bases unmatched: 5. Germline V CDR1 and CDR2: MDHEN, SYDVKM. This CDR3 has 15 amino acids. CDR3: CATLGTSGAKNIQYF. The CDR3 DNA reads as TGTGCCACCCTTGGGACTAGCGGAGCCAAAAACATTCAGTACTTC.

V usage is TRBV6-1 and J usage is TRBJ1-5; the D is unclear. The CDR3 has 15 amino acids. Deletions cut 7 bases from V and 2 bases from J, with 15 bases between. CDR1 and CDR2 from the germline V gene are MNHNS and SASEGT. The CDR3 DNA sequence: TGTGCCAGCACTCTAGCGGGCGGTGGCAATCAGCCCCAGCATTTT. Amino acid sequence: CASTLAGGGNQPQHF.

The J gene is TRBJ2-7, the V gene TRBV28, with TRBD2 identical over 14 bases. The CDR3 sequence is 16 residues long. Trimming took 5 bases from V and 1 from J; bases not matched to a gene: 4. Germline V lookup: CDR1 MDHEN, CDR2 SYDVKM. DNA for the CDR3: TGTGCCAGCAGTAACCGGACTAGCGGGAGGTCCTACGAGCAGTACTTC. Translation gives CASSNRTSGRSYEQYF.

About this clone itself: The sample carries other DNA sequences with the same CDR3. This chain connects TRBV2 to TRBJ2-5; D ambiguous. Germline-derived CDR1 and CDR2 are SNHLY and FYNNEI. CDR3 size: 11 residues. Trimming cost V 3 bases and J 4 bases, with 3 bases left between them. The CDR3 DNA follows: TGTGCCAGCAGTGAGGTAGAGACCCAGTACTTC. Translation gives CASSEVETQYF.

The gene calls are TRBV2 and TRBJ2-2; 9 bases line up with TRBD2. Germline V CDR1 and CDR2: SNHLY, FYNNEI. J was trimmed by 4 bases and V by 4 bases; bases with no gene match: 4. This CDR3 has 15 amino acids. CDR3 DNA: TGTGCCAGCAGTGGAGGTAGCGGGAGCACCGGGGAGCTGTTTTTT. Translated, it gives CASSGGSGSTGELFF.

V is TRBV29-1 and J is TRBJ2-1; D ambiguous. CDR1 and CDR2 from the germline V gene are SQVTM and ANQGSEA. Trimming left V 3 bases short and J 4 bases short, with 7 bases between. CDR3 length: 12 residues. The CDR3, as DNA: TGCAGCGTTGAGCCGCGATACAATGAGCAGTTCTTC. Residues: CSVEPRYNEQFF.

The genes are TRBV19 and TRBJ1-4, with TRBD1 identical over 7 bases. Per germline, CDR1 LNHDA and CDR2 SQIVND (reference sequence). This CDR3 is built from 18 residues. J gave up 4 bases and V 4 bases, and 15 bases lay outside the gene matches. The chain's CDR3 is CASSTGERGLILNEKLFF. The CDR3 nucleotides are TGTGCCAGTAGTACTGGGGAGAGGGGGCTTATACTTAATGAAAAACTGTTTTTT.

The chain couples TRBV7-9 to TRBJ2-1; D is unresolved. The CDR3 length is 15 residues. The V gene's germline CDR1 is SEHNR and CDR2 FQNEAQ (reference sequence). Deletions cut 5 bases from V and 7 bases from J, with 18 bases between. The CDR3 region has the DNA TGTGCCAGCAGCCCCGCGGAGACGTTTGGTAATGAGCAGTTCTTC. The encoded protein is CASSPAETFGNEQFF.

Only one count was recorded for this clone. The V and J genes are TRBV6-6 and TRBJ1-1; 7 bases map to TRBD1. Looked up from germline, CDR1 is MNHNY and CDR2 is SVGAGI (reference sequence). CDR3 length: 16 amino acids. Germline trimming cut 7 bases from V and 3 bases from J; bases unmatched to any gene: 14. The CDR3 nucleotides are TGTGCCAGCACCTTGGGGGAGGGGGCGGGTCACACTGAAGCTTTCTTT. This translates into CASTLGEGAGHTEAFF.

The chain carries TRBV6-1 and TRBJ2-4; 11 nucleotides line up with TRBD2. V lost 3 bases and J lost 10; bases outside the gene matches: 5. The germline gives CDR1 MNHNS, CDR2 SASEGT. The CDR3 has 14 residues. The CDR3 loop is CASSELSSGGIQYF. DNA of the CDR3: TGTGCCAGCAGTGAGCTATCTAGCGGGGGGATTCAGTACTTC.

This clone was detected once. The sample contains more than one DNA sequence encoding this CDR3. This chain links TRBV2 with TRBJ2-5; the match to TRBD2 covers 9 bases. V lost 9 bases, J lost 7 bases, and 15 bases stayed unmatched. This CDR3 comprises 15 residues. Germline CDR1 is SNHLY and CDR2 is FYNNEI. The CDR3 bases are TGTGCCAGTAGTCCGACTAGCGGAGCAAGTGGGACCCAGTACTTC. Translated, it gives CASSPTSGASGTQYF.

The CDR3 DNA follows: TGCGCCAGCAGCCCCCGTACAGGGGGCCCCCGGGGGGACTACGAGCAGTACTTC. This codes for CASSPRTGGPRGDYEQYF. The chain joins TRBV4-1 to TRBJ2-7; 9 bases align to TRBD1. J was trimmed by 3 bases and V by 4 bases; bases with no gene match: 16. This CDR3 has 18 residues. Germline V gene data show CDR1 as MGHRA and CDR2 as YSYEKL.

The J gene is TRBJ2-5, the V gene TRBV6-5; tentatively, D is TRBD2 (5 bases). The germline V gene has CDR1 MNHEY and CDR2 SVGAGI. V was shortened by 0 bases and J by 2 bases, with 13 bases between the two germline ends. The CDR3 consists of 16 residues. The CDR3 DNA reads TGTGCCAGCAGTTACTCGAGAGTGAGGGAGCAAGAGACCCAGTACTTC. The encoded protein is CASSYSRVREQETQYF.

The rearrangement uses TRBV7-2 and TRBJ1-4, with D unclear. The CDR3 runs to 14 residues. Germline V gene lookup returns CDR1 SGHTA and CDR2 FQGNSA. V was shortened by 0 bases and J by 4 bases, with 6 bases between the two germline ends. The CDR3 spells CASSLAGNNEKLFF. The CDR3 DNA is TGTGCCAGCAGCTTAGCAGGGAATAATGAAAAACTGTTTTTT.

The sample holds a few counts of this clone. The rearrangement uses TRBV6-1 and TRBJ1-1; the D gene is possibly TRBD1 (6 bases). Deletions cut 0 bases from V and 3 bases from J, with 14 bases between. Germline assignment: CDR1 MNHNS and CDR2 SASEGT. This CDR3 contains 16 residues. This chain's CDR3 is CASSEAGGRADTEAFF. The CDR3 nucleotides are TGTGCCAGCAGTGAAGCGGGGGGCAGGGCTGACACTGAAGCTTTCTTT.

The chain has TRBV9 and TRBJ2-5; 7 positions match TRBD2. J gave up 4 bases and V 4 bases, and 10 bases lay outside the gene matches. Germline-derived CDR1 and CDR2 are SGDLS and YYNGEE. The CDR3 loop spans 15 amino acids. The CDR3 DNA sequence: TGTGCCAGCAGCCCGAACGGGAGGCCGTCAGAGACCCAGTACTTC. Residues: CASSPNGRPSETQYF.